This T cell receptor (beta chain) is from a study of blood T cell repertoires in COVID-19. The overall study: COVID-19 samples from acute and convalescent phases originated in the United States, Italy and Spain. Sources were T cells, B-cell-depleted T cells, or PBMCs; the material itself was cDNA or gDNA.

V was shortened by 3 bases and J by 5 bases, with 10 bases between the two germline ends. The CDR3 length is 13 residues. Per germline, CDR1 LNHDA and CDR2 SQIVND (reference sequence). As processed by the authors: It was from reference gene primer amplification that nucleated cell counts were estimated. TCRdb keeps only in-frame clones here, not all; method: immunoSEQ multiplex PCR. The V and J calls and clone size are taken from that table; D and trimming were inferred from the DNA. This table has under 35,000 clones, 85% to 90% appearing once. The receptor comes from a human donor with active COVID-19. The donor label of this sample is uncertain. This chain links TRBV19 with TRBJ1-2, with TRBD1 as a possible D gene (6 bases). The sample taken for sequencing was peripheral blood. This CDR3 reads CASSMLTGYGYTF. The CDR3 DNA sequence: TGTGCCAGTAGTATGCTGACAGGATATGGCTACACCTTC.